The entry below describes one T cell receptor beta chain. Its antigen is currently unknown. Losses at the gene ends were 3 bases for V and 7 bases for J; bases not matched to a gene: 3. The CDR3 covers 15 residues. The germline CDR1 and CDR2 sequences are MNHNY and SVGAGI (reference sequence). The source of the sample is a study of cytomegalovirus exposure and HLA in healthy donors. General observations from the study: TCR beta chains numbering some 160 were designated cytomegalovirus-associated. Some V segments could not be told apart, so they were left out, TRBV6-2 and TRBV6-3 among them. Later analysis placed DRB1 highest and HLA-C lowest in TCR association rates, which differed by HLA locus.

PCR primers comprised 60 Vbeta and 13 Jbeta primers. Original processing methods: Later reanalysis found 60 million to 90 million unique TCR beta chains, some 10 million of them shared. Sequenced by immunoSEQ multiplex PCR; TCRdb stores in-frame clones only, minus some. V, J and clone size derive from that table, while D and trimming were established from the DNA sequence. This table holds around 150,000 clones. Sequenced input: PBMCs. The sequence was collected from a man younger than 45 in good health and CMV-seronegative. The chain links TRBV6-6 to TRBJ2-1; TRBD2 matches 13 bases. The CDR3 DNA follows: TGTGCCAGCAGTTATCCGACTAGCGGGAGGAATGAGCAGTTCTTC. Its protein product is CASSYPTSGRNEQFF.